The 14 T cell receptor beta chains listed next were all sequenced from one sample in a study of cytomegalovirus exposure and HLA in healthy donors. The table came from immunoSEQ multiplex PCR; TCRdb's copy has only in-frame clones and leaves some out. This repertoire shows around 260,000 clones, 80% to 95% found once; its top ten account for approximately 3%. Sequenced material: PBMCs. The receptors stem from a woman in her twenties or thirties in good health and CMV-seronegative.

V usage is TRBV29-1 and J usage is TRBJ2-3, with 7 bases identical to TRBD2. Germline V gene sequence: CDR1 SQVTM, CDR2 ANQGSEA. The CDR3 length is 11 residues. DNA of the CDR3: TGCGAGGTGTCTAGCGGAGATACGCAGTATTTT. Translated, it gives CEVSSGDTQYF.

This clone came up once. The J gene is TRBJ2-1, the V gene TRBV7-3; possibly TRBD1 or TRBD2 for D (8 bases each). Germline V gives CDR1 SGHTA, CDR2 FQGTGA. Trimming took off 4 bases at V and 9 bases at J, with 22 bases between the two ends. The CDR3 is made up of 16 amino acids. The DNA for the CDR3 is TGTGCCAGCAGCTCCCAGGGGGCGGGAGGATGGGGTGAGCAGTTCTTC. Protein sequence: CASSSQGAGGWGEQFF.

This chain connects TRBV7-9 to TRBJ1-4; tentatively, D is TRBD1 (6 bases). The CDR3 is 16 residues long. The V and J ends lost 5 bases and 2 bases respectively, with 15 bases between them. CDR1 is SEHNR and CDR2 is FQNEAQ in the germline V gene (reference sequence). CDR3 in DNA: TGTGCCAGCAGCCCTGAGGGGGTGGTGACTAATGAAAAACTGTTTTTT. Its protein product is CASSPEGVVTNEKLFF.

The table lists this clone with a count of one. The chain joins TRBV7-2 to TRBJ2-7; 12 nucleotides agree with TRBD2. After removal of 2 bases from V and 4 bases from J, the junction contained 3 bases not matched to a gene. Germline V lookup: CDR1 SGHTA, CDR2 FQGNSA. CDR3 length equals 15 residues. Written as DNA, the CDR3 is TGTGCCAGCAGCTTAACGACTAGCGGGAGTTACGAGCAGTACTTC. This codes for CASSLTTSGSYEQYF. Combining the CDR3 with reference TRBV7-2 and TRBJ2-7 gives the whole variable domain GAGVSQSPSNKVTEKGKDVELRCDPISGHTALYWYRQSLGQGLEFLIYFQGNSAPDKSGLPSDRFSAERTGGSVSTLTIQRTQQEDSAVYLCASSLTTSGSYEQYFGPGTRLTVT.

The genes are TRBV7-6 and TRBJ1-3; D possibly corresponds to TRBD1 (5 bases). V was clipped by 0 bases and J by 1 base, with 7 bases between them. The CDR3 runs to 15 residues. Looked up from germline, CDR1 is SGHVS and CDR2 is FNYEAQ. The CDR3: CASSLAAGSGNTIYF. The CDR3, as DNA: TGTGCCAGCAGCTTAGCGGCAGGGTCTGGAAACACCATATATTTT.

The gene calls are TRBV10-3 and TRBJ2-5; maybe TRBD2 (6 bases). Germline CDR1 and CDR2: ENHRY and SYGVKD. V lost 4 bases to trimming and J lost 8 bases, with 11 bases between them. The CDR3 runs to 12 residues. CDR3 coding DNA: TGTGCCATCAGTGCGGGGGACGGAACCCAGTACTTC. Encoded protein: CAISAGDGTQYF.

CDR3 sequence: CASSPWTSGDSYNEQFF. For the CDR3, the DNA is TGTGCCAGCAGCCCCTGGACTAGCGGGGATTCCTACAATGAGCAGTTCTTC. This chain links TRBV7-8 with TRBJ2-1; TRBD2 matches 12 bases. CDR1 and CDR2 from the germline V gene are SGHVS and FQNEAQ. The CDR3 has 17 residues. The V segment lost 5 bases and the J segment 1 base; nucleotides outside the gene matches: 6.

The rearrangement joins TRBV27 to TRBJ1-2; D perhaps matches TRBD1 (5 bases). Trimming took off 3 bases at V and 10 bases at J, with 18 bases between the two ends. This CDR3 region has 14 residues. Germline loops: CDR1 MNHEY, CDR2 SMNVEV (reference sequence). The CDR3: CASSLVGASSHYTF. The CDR3 nucleotides read TGTGCCAGCAGTTTGGTAGGGGCCTCCTCTCACTACACCTTC.

The chain joins TRBV7-9 to TRBJ1-1, with 8 bases identical to TRBD1. CDR1 is SEHNR and CDR2 is FQNEAQ in the germline V gene (reference sequence). The length of the CDR3 is 14 residues. The V and J ends lost 3 bases and 1 base, in that order; junction bases with no gene match: 1. The CDR3 spells CASSLTGENTEAFF. The CDR3 bases are TGTGCCAGCAGCTTGACAGGGGAGAACACTGAAGCTTTCTTT.

V gene TRBV7-2 combines with J gene TRBJ1-2; tentative D call: TRBD1 (5 bases). CDR1 is SGHTA and CDR2 is FQGNSA in the germline V gene. V was shortened by 2 bases and J by 7 bases, with 8 bases between the two germline ends. CDR3 length equals 12 residues. The CDR3: CASSLRGTGYTF. CDR3 sequence (DNA): TGTGCCAGCAGCTTAAGAGGGACTGGCTACACCTTC.

The rearrangement links TRBV11-3 to TRBJ1-5, with D tentatively TRBD1 (6 bases). The V and J ends lost 0 bases and 2 bases respectively, with 14 bases between them. Germline V gene lookup returns CDR1 SGHNT and CDR2 YENEEA. CDR3 length: 17 residues. The DNA for the CDR3 is TGTGCCAGCAGCTTAGATCTGGTGGGGGCCCGCAATCAGCCCCAGCATTTT. This encodes CASSLDLVGARNQPQHF.

This clone was seen only once. The chain couples TRBV25-1 to TRBJ2-1; D is ambiguous. The germline V gene has CDR1 MGHDK and CDR2 SYGVNS. V was clipped by 1 base and J by 5 bases, with 15 bases between them. CDR3 size: 16 residues. Here the CDR3 reads CASSEFDPREDNEQFF. In DNA form, the CDR3 reads TGTGCCAGCAGTGAATTCGACCCTAGGGAAGACAATGAGCAGTTCTTC.

This chain links TRBV4-3 with TRBJ2-7, with D possibly TRBD2 on 6 matching bases. CDR1 is LGHNA and CDR2 is YSLEER in the germline V gene. The V end lost 1 base, the J end lost 4 bases, and 8 bases lay between the germline ends. CDR3 length: 13 residues. The CDR3 DNA sequence: TGCGCCAGCAGCCAAGGCCTAGCGTACGAGCAGTACTTC. Protein: CASSQGLAYEQYF.

The chain uses TRBV27 and TRBJ2-1; the match to TRBD1 covers 10 bases. The germline CDR1 and CDR2 sequences are MNHEY and SMNVEV (reference sequence). Trimming cost V 5 bases and J 6 bases; bases outside gene matches: 7. The CDR3 consists of 15 residues. The CDR3 reads CASSPETGGLNEQFF. DNA for the CDR3: TGTGCCAGCAGTCCGGAGACAGGGGGCCTCAATGAGCAGTTCTTC.